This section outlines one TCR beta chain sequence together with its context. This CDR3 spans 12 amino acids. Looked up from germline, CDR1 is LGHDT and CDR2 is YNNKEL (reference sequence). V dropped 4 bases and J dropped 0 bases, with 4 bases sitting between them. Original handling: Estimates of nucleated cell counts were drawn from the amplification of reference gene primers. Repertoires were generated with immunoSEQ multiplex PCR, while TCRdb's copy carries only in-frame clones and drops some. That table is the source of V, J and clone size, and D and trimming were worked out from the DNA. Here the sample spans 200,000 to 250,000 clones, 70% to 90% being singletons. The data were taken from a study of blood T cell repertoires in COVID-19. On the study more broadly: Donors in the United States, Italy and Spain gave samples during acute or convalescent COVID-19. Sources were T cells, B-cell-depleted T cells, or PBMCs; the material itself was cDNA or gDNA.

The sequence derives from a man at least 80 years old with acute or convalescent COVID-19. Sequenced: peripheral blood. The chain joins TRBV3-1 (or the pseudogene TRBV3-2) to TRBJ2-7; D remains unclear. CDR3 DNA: TGTGCCAGCAGCCGTAGCTCCTACGAGCAGTACTTC. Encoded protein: CASSRSSYEQYF.